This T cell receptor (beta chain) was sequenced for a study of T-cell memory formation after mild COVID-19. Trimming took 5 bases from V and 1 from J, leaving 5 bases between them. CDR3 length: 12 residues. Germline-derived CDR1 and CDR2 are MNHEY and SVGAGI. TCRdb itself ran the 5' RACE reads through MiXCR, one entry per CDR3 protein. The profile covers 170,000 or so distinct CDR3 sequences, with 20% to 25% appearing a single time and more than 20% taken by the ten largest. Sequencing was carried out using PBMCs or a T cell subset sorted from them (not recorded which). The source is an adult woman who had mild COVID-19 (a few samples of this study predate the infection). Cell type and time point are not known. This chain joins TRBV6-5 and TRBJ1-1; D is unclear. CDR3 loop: CASSTRNTEAFF. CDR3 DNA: TGTGCCAGCAGTACTAGGAACACTGAAGCTTTCTTT.